The table lists the clone carrying this TCR beta chain with a few counts. Its antigen remains unidentified. This specimen belongs to a study of cytomegalovirus exposure and HLA in healthy donors. Amplification used 60 Vbeta primers and 13 Jbeta primers. This table comes from immunoSEQ multiplex PCR, and its TCRdb copy is limited to in-frame clones, with some not included. This table holds some 180,000 clones, 87% found once. CDR1 is MNHEY and CDR2 is SMNVEV in the germline V gene (reference sequence). This CDR3 contains 13 residues. Trimming removed 4 bases from V and 1 base from J, with 8 bases in between. The study, taken as a whole, reports: As a later analysis showed, a missense DCLRE1C variant was linked to trimming of TCR beta V- and J-genes. Previous analysis showed most TCR beta V segments were productive about 90% or about 30% of the time.

The sequence was obtained from a girl under three years old in good health and CMV-seronegative. Sequencing was done on a sample of PBMCs. This sequence joins TRBV27 and TRBJ2-7, with a tentative D call TRBD2 (5 bases). The CDR3 region is CASSSGKSYEQYF. In DNA form, the CDR3 reads TGTGCCAGCAGTTCCGGGAAGTCCTACGAGCAGTACTTC.